This TCR beta chain was sequenced during a study of T cell repertoires in cytomegalovirus infection. Notes on the study in general: HLA-C-restricted CMV clonotypes gave the most frequent clonotype in two of eight donors.

The germline V gene encodes CDR1 MNHNS and CDR2 SASEGT. The CDR3 length is 14 residues. V lost 6 bases and J lost 2; bases outside the gene matches: 4. TCRdb re-called the reads through MiXCR, storing one row per CDR3 protein. The profile shows just over 300,000 distinct CDR3 sequences, around a sixth of them singletons. The table lists this clonotype with many counts. Its antigen is not known. The clonotype originates from a human donor in good health (CMV status not recorded). Some clones in this sample may be carry-over from other donors' samples. The sequenced sample consisted of PBMCs. The chain is built from TRBV6-1 and TRBJ2-5; TRBD1 matches 9 bases. The CDR3 is CASSGTGYQETQYF. In DNA form, the CDR3 reads TGTGCCAGCAGCGGGACAGGGTATCAAGAGACCCAGTACTTC.